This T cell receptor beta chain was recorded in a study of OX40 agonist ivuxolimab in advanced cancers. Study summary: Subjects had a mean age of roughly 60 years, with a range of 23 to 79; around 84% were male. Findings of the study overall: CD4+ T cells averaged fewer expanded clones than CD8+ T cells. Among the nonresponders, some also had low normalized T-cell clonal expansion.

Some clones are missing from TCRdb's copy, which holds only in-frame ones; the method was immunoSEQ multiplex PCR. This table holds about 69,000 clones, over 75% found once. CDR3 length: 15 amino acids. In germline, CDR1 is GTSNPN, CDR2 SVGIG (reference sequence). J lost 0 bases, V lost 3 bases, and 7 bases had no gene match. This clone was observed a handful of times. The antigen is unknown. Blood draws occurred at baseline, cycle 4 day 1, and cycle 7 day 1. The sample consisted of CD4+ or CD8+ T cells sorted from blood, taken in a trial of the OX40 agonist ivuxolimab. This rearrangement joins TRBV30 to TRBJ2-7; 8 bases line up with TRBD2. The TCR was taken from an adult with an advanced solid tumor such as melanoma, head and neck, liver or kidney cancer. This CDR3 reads CAWRGAGAHSYEQYF. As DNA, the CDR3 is TGTGCCTGGAGGGGAGCGGGGGCTCACTCCTACGAGCAGTACTTC.